Below, 10 T cell receptor beta chains from the same sample are listed, as sequenced in a study of OX40 agonist ivuxolimab in advanced cancers. The data were produced by immunoSEQ multiplex PCR, yet TCRdb's version contains in-frame clones alone and is incomplete. The repertoire holds about 71,000 clones, with around 83% as singletons. The sequencing used CD4+ or CD8+ T cells sorted from blood, collected in a trial of the OX40 agonist ivuxolimab. These receptors all stem from an adult with an advanced solid tumor such as melanoma, head and neck, liver or kidney cancer.

The sample holds one count of this clone. The V call is TRBV6-5, the J call TRBJ1-1, with unresolved D. The CDR3 loop spans 14 amino acids. V dropped 6 bases and J dropped 0 bases, with 11 bases sitting between them. Germline V gives CDR1 MNHEY, CDR2 SVGAGI. The DNA of the CDR3 is TGTGCCAGCAGCCTGGCGCCGATGAACACTGAAGCTTTCTTT. It specifies CASSLAPMNTEAFF.

The chain employs TRBV19 and TRBJ2-3; 8 bases match TRBD2. CDR1 and CDR2 (germline): LNHDA, SQIVND (reference sequence). CDR3 length: 15 amino acids. V shed 3 bases, J shed 1 base, and the junction held 3 bases outside the gene matches. The CDR3 DNA is TGTGCCAGTAGTATCGCTAGCGGGCGCACAGATACGCAGTATTTT. Translated: CASSIASGRTDTQYF.

The rearrangement uses TRBV9 and TRBJ2-1; weak D call: TRBD2 (5 bases). Germline CDR1 and CDR2: SGDLS and YYNGEE. The CDR3 is made up of 17 amino acids. The germline V and J ends were trimmed by 4 bases and 6 bases, with 23 bases remaining between them. The DNA for the CDR3 is TGTGCCAGCAGCATCACTAGTACCCCCGGTGGCTCCAATGAGCAGTTCTTC. This translates into CASSITSTPGGSNEQFF. Full variable domain (remainder filled in from reference TRBV9 and TRBJ2-1): DSGVTQTPKHLITATGQRVTLRCSPRSGDLSVYWYQQSLDQGLQFLIQYYNGEERAKGNILERFSAQQFPDLHSELNLSSLELGDSALYFCASSITSTPGGSNEQFFGPGTRLTVL.

The V call is TRBV2, the J call TRBJ1-5; tentatively, D is TRBD1 (5 bases). Germline values: CDR1 SNHLY, CDR2 FYNNEI. V shed 5 bases and J shed 0 bases, with 11 bases lying between them. This CDR3 comprises 15 residues. CDR3 region: CASSTGLYSNQPQHF. In nucleotides, the CDR3 is TGTGCCAGCAGTACGGGACTCTATAGCAATCAGCCCCAGCATTTT. Full variable domain (missing parts from reference TRBV2 and TRBJ1-5): EPEVTQTPSHQVTQMGQEVILRCVPISNHLYFYWYRQILGQKVEFLVSFYNNEISEKSEIFDDQFSVERPDGSNFTLKIRSTKLEDSAMYFCASSTGLYSNQPQHFGDGTRLSIL.

The chain carries TRBV10-3 and TRBJ2-3; a weak D match, TRBD1 (5 bases). The CDR3 is 15 residues long. The germline gives CDR1 ENHRY, CDR2 SYGVKD. Trimming left V 1 base short and J 1 base short, with 9 bases between. The CDR3 DNA sequence: TGTGCCATCAGTGAGTTTGACAGCGGCACAGATACGCAGTATTTT. It encodes CAISEFDSGTDTQYF.

CDR3 DNA: TGTGCCTGGAACACCCGGAACACCGGGGAGCTGTTTTTT. Translating gives CAWNTRNTGELFF. This chain links TRBV30 with TRBJ2-2; D gene ambiguous. CDR3 length: 13 amino acids. Germline loops: CDR1 GTSNPN, CDR2 SVGIG (reference sequence). V was trimmed by 4 bases and J by 1 base, leaving 7 bases between them.

The chain is built from TRBV5-6 and TRBJ2-1; D unclear. Germline CDR1 is SGHDT and CDR2 is YYEEEE. V lost 1 base, J lost 3 bases, and 5 bases lay in between. There are 13 residues in the CDR3. The CDR3 DNA is TGTGCCAGCAGCTTGTGGATCTACAATGAGCAGTTCTTC. Residues: CASSLWIYNEQFF.

In its sample, this clone was seen a few times. V usage is TRBV2 and J usage is TRBJ1-4, with a possible D match to TRBD1 (5 bases). Looked up from germline, CDR1 is SNHLY and CDR2 is FYNNEI. The V end was cut by 8 bases, the J end by 4 bases, with 8 bases between. The CDR3 is 12 residues long. CDR3 sequence reads: CASRGINEKLFF. CDR3 coding DNA: TGTGCCAGCCGGGGGATTAATGAAAAACTGTTTTTT.

This sequence joins TRBV7-9 and TRBJ1-2; TRBD1 might be the D (5 bases). CDR3 size: 14 residues. The germline V and J ends were trimmed by 5 bases and 3 bases, with 13 bases remaining between them. Looked up from germline, CDR1 is SEHNR and CDR2 is FQNEAQ (reference sequence). The chain's CDR3 is CASSPWGGDYGYTF. CDR3 coding DNA: TGTGCCAGCAGCCCCTGGGGGGGGGACTATGGCTACACCTTC. The variable domain in full, with the rest retrieved from reference TRBV7-9 and TRBJ1-2, is DTGVSQNPRHKITKRGQNVTFRCDPISEHNRLYWYRQTLGQGPEFLTYFQNEAQLEKSRLLSDRFSAERPKGSFSTLEIQRTEQGDSAMYLCASSPWGGDYGYTFGSGTRLTVV.

This chain joins TRBV4-3 and TRBJ2-3, with 7 bases aligning to TRBD2. Germline CDR1 reads LGHNA; CDR2 reads YSLEER. Trimming at V came to 4 bases and at J to 7 bases, leaving 11 bases not matched to a gene. The CDR3 is made up of 15 amino acids. CDR3 DNA sequence: TGCGCCAGCAGCCTTAACCGGCTAGCGGTGCATACGCAGTATTTT. Its translation: CASSLNRLAVHTQYF.